Given below is one T cell receptor beta chain in context. Its antigen is as yet unknown. Amplification used 60 Vbeta primers and 13 Jbeta primers. TCRdb's copy holds only in-frame clones and misses some; the assay was immunoSEQ multiplex PCR. Among about 120,000 clones, 76% were seen once, and the ten largest hold roughly an eighth. Trimming removed 8 bases at V and 7 bases at J, with 20 bases between. Germline values: CDR1 SGHVS, CDR2 FQNEAQ. The CDR3 has 14 amino acids. This record comes from a study of cytomegalovirus exposure and HLA in healthy donors. About the study: Earlier, approximately 180 million T cells were analyzed, and 117 million unique TCR beta sequences were found among them. HLA-typed donors contributed about 85 million unique TCRs, which were held in an early data release.

Findings and caveats of the study: The classifier, whose performance was assessed in both the original and validation cohorts, reportedly diagnosed cytomegalovirus status with high specificity and sensitivity. It was confirmed in vitro that a few of the CMV-associated chains were specific for CMV antigens.

The TCR was taken from a woman aged 40 to 50 in good health and CMV-seropositive. The chain uses TRBV7-8 and TRBJ2-5; D may be TRBD2 (5 bases). The sequenced sample consisted of PBMCs. CDR3: CASLRASMDATQYF. CDR3 sequence (DNA): TGTGCCAGCCTCCGGGCTAGCATGGATGCGACCCAGTACTTC.